This T cell receptor (beta chain) was documented in a study of blood T cells in healthy people across ages. Study results and limitations: Diversity figures based on one million T cells were deemed too low. The recorded TCR beta diversity per million T cells decreased in a roughly linear manner with age.

CDR3 length equals 16 residues. Germline V gives CDR1 LNHNV, CDR2 YYDKDF (reference sequence). It was with a sample-barcoded 5' primer and a J-beta primer mix that a second PCR of about 6 to 12 cycles was run. TCRdb fed the 5' RACE reads into MiXCR, producing one record per CDR3 protein. The table lists 1.2 million to 1.5 million distinct CDR3 sequences, approximately 60% of them singletons. Ranging in age from about 6 to 90, the donors were healthy Caucasian individuals from Russia. Isolating PBMCs gave at least 6 million of these cells per sample. As regards this clonotype: Its antigen is currently unknown.

The rearrangement links TRBV15 to TRBJ2-5; either TRBD1 or TRBD2 may fit D (5 bases each). The DNA end is more similar to TRBJ2-4, so the J call may be wrong. The sample was blood. The sequence was collected from a man aged 18 to 35 in good health. CDR3 bases: TGTGCCACCAGCAGAGATCGAGGTCAGGGAGCCCACATTCAGTACTTC. This translates into CATSRDRGQGAHIQYF.